This record concerns one T cell receptor beta chain sequence. No antigen is known for it. Method: immunoSEQ multiplex PCR; TCRdb's copy keeps in-frame clones and lacks some. The sample shows over 25,000 clones, more than 65% of them seen only once. The data stem from a study of T cells in narcolepsy. General study findings and limits: Comparing one patient's CSF and blood CD4+ clonotypes highlighted HCRT- and TRIB2-specific autoreactive clonotypes. Autoreactive clonotypes reportedly recurred in blood of same and different patients, not controls.

The sample consisted of memory (CD45RA-) CD4+ T cells from blood. The receptor was derived from a human donor in good health.

The CDR3 DNA is TGCGCCAGCAGCTTGGCCGCAGCGAACACCGGGGAGCTGTTTTTT. It codes for CASSLAAANTGELFF. The chain has TRBV5-1 and TRBJ2-2; D is unclear. The CDR3 loop spans 15 amino acids. Germline V CDR1 and CDR2: SGHRS, YFSETQ. V was trimmed by 0 bases and J by 0 bases, leaving 6 bases between them.